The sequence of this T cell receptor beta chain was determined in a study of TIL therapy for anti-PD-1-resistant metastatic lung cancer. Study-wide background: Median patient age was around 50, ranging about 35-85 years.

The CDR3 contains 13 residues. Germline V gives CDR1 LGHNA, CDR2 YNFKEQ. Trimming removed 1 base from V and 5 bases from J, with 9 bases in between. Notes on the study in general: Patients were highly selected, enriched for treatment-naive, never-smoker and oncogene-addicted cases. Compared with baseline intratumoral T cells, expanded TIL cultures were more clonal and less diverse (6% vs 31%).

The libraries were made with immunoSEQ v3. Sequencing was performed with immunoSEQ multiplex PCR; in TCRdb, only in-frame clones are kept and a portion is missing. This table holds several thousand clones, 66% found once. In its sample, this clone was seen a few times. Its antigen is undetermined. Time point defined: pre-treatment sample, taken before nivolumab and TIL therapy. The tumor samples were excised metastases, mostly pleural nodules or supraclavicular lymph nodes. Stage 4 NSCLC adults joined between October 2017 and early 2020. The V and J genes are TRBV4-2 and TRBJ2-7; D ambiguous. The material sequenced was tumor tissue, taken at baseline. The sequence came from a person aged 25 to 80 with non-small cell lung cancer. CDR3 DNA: TGTGCCAGCAGCCAAGTCCCATCGGACGAGCAGTACTTC. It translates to CASSQVPSDEQYF.